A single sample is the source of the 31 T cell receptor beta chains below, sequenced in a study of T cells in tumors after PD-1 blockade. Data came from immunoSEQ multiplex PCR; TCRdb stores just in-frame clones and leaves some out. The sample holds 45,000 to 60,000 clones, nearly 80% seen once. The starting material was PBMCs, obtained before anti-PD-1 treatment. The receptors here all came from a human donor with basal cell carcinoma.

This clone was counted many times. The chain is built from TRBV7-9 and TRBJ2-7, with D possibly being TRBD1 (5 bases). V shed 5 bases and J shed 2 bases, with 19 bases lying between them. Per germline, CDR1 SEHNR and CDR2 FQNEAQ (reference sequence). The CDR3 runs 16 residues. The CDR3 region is CASSPNFRTQTYEQYF. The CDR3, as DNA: TGTGCCAGCAGCCCTAATTTCAGGACACAGACCTACGAGCAGTACTTC.

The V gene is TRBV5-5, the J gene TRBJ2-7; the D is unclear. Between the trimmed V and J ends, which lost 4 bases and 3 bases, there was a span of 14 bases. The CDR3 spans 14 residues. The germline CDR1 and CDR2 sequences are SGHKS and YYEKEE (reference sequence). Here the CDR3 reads CASSATGGFYEQYF. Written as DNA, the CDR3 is TGTGCCAGCAGCGCTACGGGTGGGTTCTACGAGCAGTACTTC.

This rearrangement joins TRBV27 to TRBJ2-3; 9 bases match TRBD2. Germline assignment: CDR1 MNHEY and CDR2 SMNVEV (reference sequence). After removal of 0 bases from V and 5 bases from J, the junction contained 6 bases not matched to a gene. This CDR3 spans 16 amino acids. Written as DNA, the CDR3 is TGTGCCAGCAGTTTATCAGGCGGGGGGGCTTTAGATACGCAGTATTTT. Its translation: CASSLSGGGALDTQYF.

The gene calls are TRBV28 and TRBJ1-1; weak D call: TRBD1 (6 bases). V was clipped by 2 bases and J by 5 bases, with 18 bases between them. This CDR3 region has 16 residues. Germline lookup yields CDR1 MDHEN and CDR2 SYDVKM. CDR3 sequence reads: CASSLNTPRGQTEAFF. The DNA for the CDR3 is TGTGCCAGCAGTTTAAATACGCCTCGGGGGCAGACTGAAGCTTTCTTT.

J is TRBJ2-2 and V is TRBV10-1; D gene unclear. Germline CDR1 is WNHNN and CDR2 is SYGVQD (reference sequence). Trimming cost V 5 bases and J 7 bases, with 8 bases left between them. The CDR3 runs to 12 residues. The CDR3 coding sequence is TGCGCCAGCAGTCCCGGCGGCGGGGAGCTGTTTTTT. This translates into CASSPGGGELFF.

The DNA of the CDR3 is TGCGCCAGCAGCGAAGGACAGGGAATCAACGAGCAGTACTTC. Amino acids: CASSEGQGINEQYF. The chain joins TRBV5-1 to TRBJ2-7, with 8 bases fitting TRBD1. The length of the CDR3 is 14 residues. Germline CDR1 SGHRS, CDR2 YFSETQ. With V trimmed by 4 bases and J by 5 bases, 8 bases remained unmatched. Looking up the rest from reference TRBV5-1 and TRBJ2-7 gives the full variable domain: KAGVTQTPRYLIKTRGQQVTLSCSPISGHRSVSWYQQTPGQGLQFLFEYFSETQRNKGNFPGRFSGRQFSNSRSEMNVSTLELGDSALYLCASSEGQGINEQYFGPGTRLTVT.

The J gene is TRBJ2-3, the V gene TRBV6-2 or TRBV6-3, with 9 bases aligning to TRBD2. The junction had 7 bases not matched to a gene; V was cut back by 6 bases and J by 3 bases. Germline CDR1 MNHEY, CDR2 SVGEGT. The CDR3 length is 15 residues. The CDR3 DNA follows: TGTGCCAGCAGCTTAGCGGGAGCTGGAACAGATACGCAGTATTTT. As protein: CASSLAGAGTDTQYF.

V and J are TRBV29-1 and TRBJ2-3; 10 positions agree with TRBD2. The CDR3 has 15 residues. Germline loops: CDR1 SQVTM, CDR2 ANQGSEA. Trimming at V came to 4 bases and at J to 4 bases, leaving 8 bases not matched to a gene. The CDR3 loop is CSVGKAGGKPDTQYF. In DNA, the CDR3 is TGCAGCGTTGGTAAAGCGGGAGGGAAGCCAGATACGCAGTATTTT.

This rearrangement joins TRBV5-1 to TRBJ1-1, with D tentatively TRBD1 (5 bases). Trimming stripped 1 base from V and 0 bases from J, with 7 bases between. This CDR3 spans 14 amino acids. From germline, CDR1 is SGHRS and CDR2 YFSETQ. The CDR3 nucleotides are TGCGCCAGCAGCTTGTCGGGGGTGAACACTGAAGCTTTCTTT. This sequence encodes CASSLSGVNTEAFF.

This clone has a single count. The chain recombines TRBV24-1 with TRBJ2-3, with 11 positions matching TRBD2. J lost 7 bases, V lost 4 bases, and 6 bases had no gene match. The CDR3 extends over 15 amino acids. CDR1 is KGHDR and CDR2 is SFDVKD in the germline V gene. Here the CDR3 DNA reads TGTGCCACCAGTGAATCTAGCGGGAGGACAAATACGCAGTATTTT. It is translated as CATSESSGRTNTQYF.

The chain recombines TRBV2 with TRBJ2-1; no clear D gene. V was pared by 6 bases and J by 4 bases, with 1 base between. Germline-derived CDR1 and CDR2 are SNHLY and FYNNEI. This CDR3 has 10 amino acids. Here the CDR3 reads CASRYNEQFF. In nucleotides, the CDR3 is TGTGCCAGCAGGTACAATGAGCAGTTCTTC.

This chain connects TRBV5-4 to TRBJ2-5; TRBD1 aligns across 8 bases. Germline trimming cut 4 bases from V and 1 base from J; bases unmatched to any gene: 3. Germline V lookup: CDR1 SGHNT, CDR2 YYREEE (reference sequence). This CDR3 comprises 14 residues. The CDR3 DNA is TGTGCCAGCAGCCCCACAGGGGGCCAAGAGACCCAGTACTTC. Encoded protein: CASSPTGGQETQYF.

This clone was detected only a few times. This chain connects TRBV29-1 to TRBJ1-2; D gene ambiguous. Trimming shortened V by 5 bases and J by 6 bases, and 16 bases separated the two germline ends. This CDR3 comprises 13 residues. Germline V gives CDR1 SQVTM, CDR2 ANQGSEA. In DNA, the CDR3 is TGCAGCGTTCCGATAGGACTCCAGAATGGCTACACCTTC. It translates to CSVPIGLQNGYTF.

The CDR3 sequence is CASSDRGTGGTEAFF. CDR3 in DNA: TGCGCCAGCAGTGACAGGGGGACAGGGGGCACTGAAGCTTTCTTT. V gene TRBV10-2 combines with J gene TRBJ1-1; 11 nucleotides align to TRBD1. J was trimmed by 4 bases and V by 3 bases; bases with no gene match: 4. Germline V gives CDR1 WSHSY, CDR2 SAAADI. The length of the CDR3 is 15 residues.

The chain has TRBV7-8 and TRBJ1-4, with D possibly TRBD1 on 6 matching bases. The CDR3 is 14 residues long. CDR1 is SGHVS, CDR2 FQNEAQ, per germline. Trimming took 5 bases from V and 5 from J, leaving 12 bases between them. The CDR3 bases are TGTGCCAGCAGCCAGAGGGGGATCAATGAAAAACTGTTTTTT. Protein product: CASSQRGINEKLFF.

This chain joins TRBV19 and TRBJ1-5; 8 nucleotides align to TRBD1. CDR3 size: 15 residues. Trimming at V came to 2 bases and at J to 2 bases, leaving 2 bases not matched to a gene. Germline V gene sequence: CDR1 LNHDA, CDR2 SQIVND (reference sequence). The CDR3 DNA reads TGTGCCAGTAGTATATGGGGACAGGGCAATCAGCCCCAGCATTTT. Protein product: CASSIWGQGNQPQHF.

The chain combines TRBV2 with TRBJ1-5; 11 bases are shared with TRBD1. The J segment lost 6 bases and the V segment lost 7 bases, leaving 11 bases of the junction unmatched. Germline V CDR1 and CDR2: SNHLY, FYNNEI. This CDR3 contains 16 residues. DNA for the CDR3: TGTGCCAGCACCCCCCTGAGGGACAGGGGGGGTCAGCCCCAGCATTTT. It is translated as CASTPLRDRGGQPQHF.

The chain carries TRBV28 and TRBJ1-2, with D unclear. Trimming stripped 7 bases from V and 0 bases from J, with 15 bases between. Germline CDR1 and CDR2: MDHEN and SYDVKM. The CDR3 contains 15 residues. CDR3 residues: CASTWGGNSNYGYTF. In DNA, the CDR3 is TGTGCCAGCACCTGGGGTGGGAATTCTAACTATGGCTACACCTTC.

CDR3 protein: CASSPGTDTQYF. CDR3 sequence (DNA): TGTGCCAGCAGCCCAGGTACTGATACGCAGTATTTT. The chain is built from TRBV7-9 and TRBJ2-3; D ambiguous. Germline loops: CDR1 SEHNR, CDR2 FQNEAQ (reference sequence). Trimming pared 5 bases from V and 6 bases from J, leaving 9 bases between. CDR3 length: 12 amino acids.

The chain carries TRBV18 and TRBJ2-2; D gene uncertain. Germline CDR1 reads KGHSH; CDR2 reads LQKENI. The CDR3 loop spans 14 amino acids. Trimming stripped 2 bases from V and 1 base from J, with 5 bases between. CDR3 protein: CASSPGRNTGELFF. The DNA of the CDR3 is TGTGCCAGCTCACCAGGCAGGAACACCGGGGAGCTGTTTTTT.

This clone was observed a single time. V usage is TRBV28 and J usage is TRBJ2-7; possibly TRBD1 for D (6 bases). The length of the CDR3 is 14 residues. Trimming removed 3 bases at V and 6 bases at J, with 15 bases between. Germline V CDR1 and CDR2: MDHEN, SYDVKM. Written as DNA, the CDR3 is TGTGCCAGCAGTTTCTGGGCAGGGGACCTCGAGCAGTACTTC. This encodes CASSFWAGDLEQYF.

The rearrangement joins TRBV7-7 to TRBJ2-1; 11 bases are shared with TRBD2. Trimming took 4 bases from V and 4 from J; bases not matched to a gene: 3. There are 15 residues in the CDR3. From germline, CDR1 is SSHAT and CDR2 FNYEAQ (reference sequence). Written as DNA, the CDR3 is TGTGCCAGCAGCTCTAGCGGGGGGCCATACAATGAGCAGTTCTTC. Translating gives CASSSSGGPYNEQFF.

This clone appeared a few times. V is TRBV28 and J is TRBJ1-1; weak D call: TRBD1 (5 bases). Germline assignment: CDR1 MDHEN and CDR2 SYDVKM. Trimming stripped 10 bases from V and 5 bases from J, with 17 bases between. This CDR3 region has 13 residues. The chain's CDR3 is CATRGKPWTEAFF. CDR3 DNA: TGTGCCACACGGGGGAAACCCTGGACTGAAGCTTTCTTT.

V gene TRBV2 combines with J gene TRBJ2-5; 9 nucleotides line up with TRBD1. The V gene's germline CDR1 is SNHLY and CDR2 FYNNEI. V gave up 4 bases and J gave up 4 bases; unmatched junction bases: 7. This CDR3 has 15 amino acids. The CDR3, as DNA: TGTGCCAGCAGTGGGGGACAGGGTTTAGGAGAGACCCAGTACTTC. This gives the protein CASSGGQGLGETQYF.

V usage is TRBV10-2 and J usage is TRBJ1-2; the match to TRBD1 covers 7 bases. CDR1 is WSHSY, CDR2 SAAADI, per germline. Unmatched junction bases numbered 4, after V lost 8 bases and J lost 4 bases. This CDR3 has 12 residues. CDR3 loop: CASLRDSYGYTF. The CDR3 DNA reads TGCGCCAGCCTGAGGGACAGCTATGGCTACACCTTC.

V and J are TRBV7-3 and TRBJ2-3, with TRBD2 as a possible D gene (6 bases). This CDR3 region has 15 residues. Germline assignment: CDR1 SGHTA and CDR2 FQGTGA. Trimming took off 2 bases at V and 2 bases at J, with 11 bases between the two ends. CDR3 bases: TGTGCCAGCAGCTTAGACCGGGAGACCACAGATACGCAGTATTTT. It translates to CASSLDRETTDTQYF.

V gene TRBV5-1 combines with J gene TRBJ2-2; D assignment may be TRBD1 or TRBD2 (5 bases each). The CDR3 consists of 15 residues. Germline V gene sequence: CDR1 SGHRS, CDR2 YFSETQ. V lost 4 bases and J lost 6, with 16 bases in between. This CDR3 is CASSLGLQGSGELFF. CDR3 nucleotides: TGCGCCAGCAGCCTAGGACTCCAGGGATCCGGGGAGCTGTTTTTT.

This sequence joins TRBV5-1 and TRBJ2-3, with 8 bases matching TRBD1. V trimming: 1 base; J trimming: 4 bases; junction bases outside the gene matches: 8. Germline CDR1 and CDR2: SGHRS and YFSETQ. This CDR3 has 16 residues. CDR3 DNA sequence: TGCGCCAGCAGCTTGACGGGACAGGCTGGAGCAGATACGCAGTATTTT. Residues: CASSLTGQAGADTQYF.

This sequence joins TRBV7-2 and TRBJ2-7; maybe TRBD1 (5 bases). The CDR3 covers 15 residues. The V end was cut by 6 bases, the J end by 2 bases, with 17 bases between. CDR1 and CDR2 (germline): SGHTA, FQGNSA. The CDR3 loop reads CASRHVTGTTYEQYF. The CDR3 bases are TGTGCCAGCAGACACGTCACAGGTACCACCTACGAGCAGTACTTC.

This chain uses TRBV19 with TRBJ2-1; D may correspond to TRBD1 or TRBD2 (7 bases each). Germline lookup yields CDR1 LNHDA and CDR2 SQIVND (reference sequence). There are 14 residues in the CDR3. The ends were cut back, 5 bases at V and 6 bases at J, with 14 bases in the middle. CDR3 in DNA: TGTGCCAGTAGTCCCAGCGGGACAGTCAATGAGCAGTTCTTC. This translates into CASSPSGTVNEQFF.

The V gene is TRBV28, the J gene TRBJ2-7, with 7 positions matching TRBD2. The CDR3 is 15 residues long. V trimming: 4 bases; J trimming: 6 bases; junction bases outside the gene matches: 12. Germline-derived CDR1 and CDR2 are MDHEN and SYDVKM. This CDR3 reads CASSSGTNLLGEQYF. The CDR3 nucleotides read TGTGCCAGCAGTTCCGGGACTAATCTCCTAGGCGAGCAGTACTTC. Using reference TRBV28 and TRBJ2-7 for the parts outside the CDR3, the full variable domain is DVKVTQSSRYLVKRTGEKVFLECVQDMDHENMFWYRQDPGLGLRLIYFSYDVKMKEKGDIPEGYSVSREKKERFSLILESASTNQTSMYLCASSSGTNLLGEQYFGPGTRLTVT.